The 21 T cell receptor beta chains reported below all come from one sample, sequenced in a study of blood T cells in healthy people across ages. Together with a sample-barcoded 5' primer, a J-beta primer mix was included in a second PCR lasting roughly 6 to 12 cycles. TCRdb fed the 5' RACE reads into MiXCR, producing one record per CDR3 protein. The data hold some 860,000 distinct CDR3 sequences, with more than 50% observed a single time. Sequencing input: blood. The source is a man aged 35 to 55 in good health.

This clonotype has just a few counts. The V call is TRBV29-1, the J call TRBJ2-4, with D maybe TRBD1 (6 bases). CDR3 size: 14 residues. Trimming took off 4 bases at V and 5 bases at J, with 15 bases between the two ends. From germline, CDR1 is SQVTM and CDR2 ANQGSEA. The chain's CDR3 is CSVVDRRSENIQYF. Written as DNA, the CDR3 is TGCAGCGTTGTTGACAGGCGTTCCGAAAACATTCAGTACTTC.

The CDR3 spells CASSPGLAGGRLLAKNIQYF. The DNA of the CDR3 is TGTGCCAGCAGTCCGGGACTAGCGGGGGGGAGACTGCTAGCCAAAAACATTCAGTACTTC. The gene calls are TRBV6-1 and TRBJ2-4; TRBD2 matches at 16 bases. Looked up from germline, CDR1 is MNHNS and CDR2 is SASEGT. Unmatched junction bases numbered 10, after V lost 5 bases and J lost 0 bases. CDR3 length: 20 residues.

Here the CDR3 DNA reads TGTGCCAGCAGCCAAGATAGAACAGTCAATCAGCCCCAGCATTTT. This sequence encodes CASSQDRTVNQPQHF. V gene TRBV4-2 combines with J gene TRBJ1-5, with D uncertain. The CDR3 loop spans 15 amino acids. The germline V gene has CDR1 LGHNA and CDR2 YNFKEQ. V dropped 0 bases and J dropped 3 bases, with 9 bases sitting between them.

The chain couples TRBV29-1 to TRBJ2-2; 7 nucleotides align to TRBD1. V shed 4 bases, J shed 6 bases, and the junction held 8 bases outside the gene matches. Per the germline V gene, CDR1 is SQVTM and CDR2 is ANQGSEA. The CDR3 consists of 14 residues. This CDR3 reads CSVVKGAVPGELFF. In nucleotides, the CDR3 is TGCAGCGTTGTTAAGGGGGCGGTCCCCGGGGAGCTGTTTTTT.

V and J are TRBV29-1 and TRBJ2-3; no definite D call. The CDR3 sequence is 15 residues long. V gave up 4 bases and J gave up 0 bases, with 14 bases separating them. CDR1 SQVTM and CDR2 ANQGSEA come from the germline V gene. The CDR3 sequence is CSVVHPNGSTDTQYF. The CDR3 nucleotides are TGCAGCGTTGTACACCCCAATGGGAGCACAGATACGCAGTATTTT.

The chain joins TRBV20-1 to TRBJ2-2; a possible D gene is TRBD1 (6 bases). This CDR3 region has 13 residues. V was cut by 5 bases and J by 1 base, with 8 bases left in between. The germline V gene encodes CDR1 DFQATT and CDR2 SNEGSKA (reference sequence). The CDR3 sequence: CSALTGNTGELFF. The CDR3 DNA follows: TGCAGTGCTTTGACAGGGAACACCGGGGAGCTGTTTTTT.

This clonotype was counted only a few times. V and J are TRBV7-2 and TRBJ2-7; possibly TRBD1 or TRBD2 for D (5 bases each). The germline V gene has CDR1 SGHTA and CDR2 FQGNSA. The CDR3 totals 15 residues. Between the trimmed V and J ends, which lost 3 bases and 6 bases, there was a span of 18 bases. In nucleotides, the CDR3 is TGTGCCAGCAGCTTGGAAACGGGACGTAGCGTCGAGCAGTACTTC. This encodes CASSLETGRSVEQYF.

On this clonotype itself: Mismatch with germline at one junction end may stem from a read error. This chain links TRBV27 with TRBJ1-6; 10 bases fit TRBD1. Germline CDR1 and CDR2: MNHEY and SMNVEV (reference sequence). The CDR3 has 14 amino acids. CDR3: CASSWTGGNSPLHF. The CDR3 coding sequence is TGTGCCAGCAGTTGGACAGGGGGTAATTCTCCCCTCCACTTT.

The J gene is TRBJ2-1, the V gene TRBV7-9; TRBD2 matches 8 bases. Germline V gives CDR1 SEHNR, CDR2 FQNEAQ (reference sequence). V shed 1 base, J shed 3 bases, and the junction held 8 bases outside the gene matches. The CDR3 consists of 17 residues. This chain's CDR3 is CASSLVGTRESYNEQFF. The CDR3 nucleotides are TGTGCCAGCAGCTTAGTTGGGACTAGGGAGAGCTACAATGAGCAGTTCTTC.

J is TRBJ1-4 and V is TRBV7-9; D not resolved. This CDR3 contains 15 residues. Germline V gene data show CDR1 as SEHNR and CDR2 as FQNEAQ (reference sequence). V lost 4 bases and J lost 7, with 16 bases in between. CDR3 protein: CASSSAGLEGEKLFF. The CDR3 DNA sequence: TGTGCCAGCAGCTCGGCGGGCCTTGAAGGTGAAAAACTGTTTTTT.

The CDR3 sequence is CSARRGLGDQPQHF. The CDR3 coding sequence is TGCAGTGCTAGACGAGGGTTGGGAGATCAGCCCCAGCATTTT. The V call is TRBV20-1, the J call TRBJ1-5; D uncertain. The CDR3 totals 14 residues. The ends were cut back, 2 bases at V and 5 bases at J, with 13 bases in the middle. In germline, CDR1 is DFQATT, CDR2 SNEGSKA (reference sequence).

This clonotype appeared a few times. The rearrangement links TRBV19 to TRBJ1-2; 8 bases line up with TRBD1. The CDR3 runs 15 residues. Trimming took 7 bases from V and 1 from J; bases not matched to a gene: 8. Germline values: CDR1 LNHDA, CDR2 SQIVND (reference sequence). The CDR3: CASKNTGQGNYGYTF. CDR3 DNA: TGTGCCAGTAAGAACACCGGACAGGGTAACTATGGCTACACCTTC. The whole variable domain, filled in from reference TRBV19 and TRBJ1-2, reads DGGITQSPKYLFRKEGQNVTLSCEQNLNHDAMYWYRQDPGQGLRLIYYSQIVNDFQKGDIAEGYSVSREKKESFPLTVTSAQKNPTAFYLCASKNTGQGNYGYTFGSGTRLTVV.

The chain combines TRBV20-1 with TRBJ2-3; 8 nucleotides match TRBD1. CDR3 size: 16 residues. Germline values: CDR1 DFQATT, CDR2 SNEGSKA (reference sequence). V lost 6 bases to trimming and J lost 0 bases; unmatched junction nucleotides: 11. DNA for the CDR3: TGCAGTGCACGGACAGGGAACGGTTTTAGCACAGATACGCAGTATTTT. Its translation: CSARTGNGFSTDTQYF.

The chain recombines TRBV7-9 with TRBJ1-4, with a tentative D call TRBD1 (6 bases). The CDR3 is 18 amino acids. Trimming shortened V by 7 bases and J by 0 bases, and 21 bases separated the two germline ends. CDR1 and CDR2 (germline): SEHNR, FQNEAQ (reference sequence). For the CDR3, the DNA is TGTGCCAGCACCGAACAGGGTACCCTACTCTCAACTAATGAAAAACTGTTTTTT. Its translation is CASTEQGTLLSTNEKLFF.

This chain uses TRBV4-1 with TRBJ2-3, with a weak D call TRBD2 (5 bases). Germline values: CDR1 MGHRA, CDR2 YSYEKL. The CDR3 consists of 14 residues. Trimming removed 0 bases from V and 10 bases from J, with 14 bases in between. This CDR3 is CASSQDGVTSPQYF. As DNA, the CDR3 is TGCGCCAGCAGCCAAGATGGGGTAACTAGTCCGCAGTATTTT.

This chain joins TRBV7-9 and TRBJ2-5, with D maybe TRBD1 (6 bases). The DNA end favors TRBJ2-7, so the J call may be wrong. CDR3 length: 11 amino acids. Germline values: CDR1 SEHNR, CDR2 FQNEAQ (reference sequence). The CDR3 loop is CASNRVGEQYF. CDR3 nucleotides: TGTGCCAGCAACAGGGTGGGCGAGCAGTACTTC.

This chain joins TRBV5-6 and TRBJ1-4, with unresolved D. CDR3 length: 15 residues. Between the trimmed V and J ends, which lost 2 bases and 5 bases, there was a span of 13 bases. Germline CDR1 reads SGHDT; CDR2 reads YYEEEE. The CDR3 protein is CASSFERRENEKLFF. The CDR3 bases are TGTGCCAGCAGCTTCGAACGGAGGGAGAATGAAAAACTGTTTTTT.

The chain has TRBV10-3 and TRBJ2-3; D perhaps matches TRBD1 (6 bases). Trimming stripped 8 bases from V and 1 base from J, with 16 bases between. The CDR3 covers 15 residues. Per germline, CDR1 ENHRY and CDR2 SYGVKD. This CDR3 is CAIGTGTGGTDTQYF. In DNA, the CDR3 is TGTGCCATCGGTACAGGGACCGGGGGCACAGATACGCAGTATTTT.

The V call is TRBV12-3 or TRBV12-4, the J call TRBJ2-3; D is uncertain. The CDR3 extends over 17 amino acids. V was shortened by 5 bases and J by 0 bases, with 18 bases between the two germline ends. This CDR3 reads CASSPYSSDTSTDTQYF. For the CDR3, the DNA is TGTGCCAGCAGTCCGTATAGTTCAGATACTAGCACAGATACGCAGTATTTT.

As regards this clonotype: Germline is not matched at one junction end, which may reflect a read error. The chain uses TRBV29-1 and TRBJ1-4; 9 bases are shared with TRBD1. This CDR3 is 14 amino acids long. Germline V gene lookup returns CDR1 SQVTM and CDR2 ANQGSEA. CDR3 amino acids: CSVVAGQGQEKPFF. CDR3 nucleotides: TGCAGCGTTGTTGCGGGACAGGGACAGGAAAAACCGTTTTTT. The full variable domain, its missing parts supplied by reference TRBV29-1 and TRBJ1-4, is SAVISQKPSRDICQRGTSLTIQCQVDSQVTMMFWYRQQPGQSLTLIATANQGSEATYESGFVIDKFPISRPNLTFSTLTVSNMSPEDSSIYLCSVVAGQGQEKPFFGSGTQLSVL.

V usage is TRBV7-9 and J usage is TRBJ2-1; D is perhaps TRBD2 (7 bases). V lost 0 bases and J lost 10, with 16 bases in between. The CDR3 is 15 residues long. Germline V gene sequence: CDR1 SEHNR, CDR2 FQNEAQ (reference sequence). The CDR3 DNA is TGTGCCAGCAGCTTAGCGGGGGGGCCAGGTTCCGAGCAGTTCTTC. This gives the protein CASSLAGGPGSEQFF.